These 8 T cell receptor beta chains originate from one sample sequenced in a study of T-cell reconstitution after alpha-beta-depleted transplantation in children. Construction of the TCRbeta library involved unique molecular identifiers. TCRdb processed the PCR reads anew with MiXCR; each CDR3 protein has one entry. The sample has over 150,000 distinct CDR3 sequences; about 6.4% are singletons. Source: PBMCs from the stem cell graft donor, taken from the stem cell graft. The receptor source for this set is a human donor who donated a stem cell graft to a child with Wiskott-Aldrich syndrome.

This clonotype was observed at least ten times. J is TRBJ2-3 and V is TRBV10-3, with a weak D call TRBD1 (5 bases). Trimming cost V 0 bases and J 5 bases, with 21 bases left between them. The CDR3 is made up of 18 amino acids. CDR1 and CDR2 (germline): ENHRY, SYGVKD. The CDR3 DNA reads TGTGCCATCAGTGAGTCGAAAGGGGCCGCGACCATCCAAGATACGCAGTATTTT. Residues: CAISESKGAATIQDTQYF.

This clonotype was observed many times. This sequence joins TRBV6-5 and TRBJ2-3; 11 bases fit TRBD1. CDR1 MNHEY and CDR2 SVGAGI come from the germline V gene. This CDR3 has 12 residues. Trimming took 10 bases from V and 7 from J; bases not matched to a gene: 4. CDR3 residues: CATRDRGNTQYF. CDR3 nucleotide sequence: TGTGCCACCCGGGACAGGGGGAATACGCAGTATTTT.

The V gene is TRBV20-1, the J gene TRBJ1-1; tentatively, D is TRBD1 (6 bases). Germline CDR1 DFQATT, CDR2 SNEGSKA (reference sequence). The CDR3 runs to 17 residues. Trimming took 3 bases from V and 0 from J, leaving 20 bases between them. The CDR3 bases are TGCAGTGCTAGGCCCCCCGGGGCAGGGACAATGAACACTGAAGCTTTCTTT. Translated: CSARPPGAGTMNTEAFF.

This clonotype showed up many times. CDR3 in DNA: TGCGCCAGCAGCCAAGAAGGGGCCAAGAACACTGAAGCTTTCTTT. Protein sequence: CASSQEGAKNTEAFF. The gene calls are TRBV4-3 and TRBJ1-1, with a weak D call TRBD1 (5 bases). Germline lookup yields CDR1 LGHNA and CDR2 YSLEER. This CDR3 is built from 15 residues. The germline V and J ends were trimmed by 0 bases and 1 base, with 9 bases remaining between them.

This clonotype was recorded many times. The V gene is TRBV29-1, the J gene TRBJ2-5; D uncertain. The germline gives CDR1 SQVTM, CDR2 ANQGSEA. The V end was cut by 8 bases, the J end by 3 bases, with 7 bases between. The CDR3 has 10 amino acids. The CDR3 protein is CSIGEETQYF. As DNA, the CDR3 is TGCAGCATTGGTGAAGAGACCCAGTACTTC.

The genes are TRBV3-1 and TRBJ2-7; TRBD1 matches at 9 bases. With 4 bases clipped from V and 6 bases from J, the junction kept 7 bases outside the gene matches. The CDR3 has 14 amino acids. Germline V lookup: CDR1 LGHDT, CDR2 YNNKEL (reference sequence). The CDR3 DNA is TGTGCCAGCAGCCCTTGGGACAGGGCATTCGAGCAGTACTTC. Translating gives CASSPWDRAFEQYF.

The chain recombines TRBV4-3 with TRBJ2-1; D is possibly TRBD1 (6 bases). Germline loops: CDR1 LGHNA, CDR2 YSLEER. V was clipped by 2 bases and J by 0 bases, with 14 bases between them. The CDR3 totals 17 residues. The CDR3 loop is CASSQFTGSASYNEQFF. CDR3 coding DNA: TGCGCCAGCAGCCAATTCACAGGGTCAGCCTCCTACAATGAGCAGTTCTTC.

This clonotype came up many times. The rearrangement links TRBV6-2 or TRBV6-3 to TRBJ2-7; 7 positions agree with TRBD1. Germline CDR1 and CDR2: MNHEY and SVGEGT. There are 16 residues in the CDR3. V lost 2 bases to trimming and J lost 1 base; unmatched junction nucleotides: 8. CDR3 DNA sequence: TGTGCCAGCAGTTACATACCGGGACAGCGTTCCTACGAGCAGTACTTC. Its protein is CASSYIPGQRSYEQYF.